The subject of this entry is one T cell receptor beta chain. No antigen is known for it. In germline, CDR1 is MDHEN, CDR2 SYDVKM. The CDR3 covers 13 residues. Trimming took off 4 bases at V and 3 bases at J, with 9 bases between the two ends. The data stem from a study of shared clonotypes between healthy human individuals. Study-wide background: Per donor, CD8 memory used one plate, CD8 naive used two, CD4 memory used three and CD4 naive used three. Study-wide results and limits: When naive CD4 clonotypes were compared across a few donors, approximately 5% were shared. Specimens sampled were limited to blood, with tissue repertoires likely differing.

Several immunoSEQ 96-well plates shared each subset's DNA, each plate a replicate. Libraries were prepared by immunoSEQ multiplex PCR; TCRdb keeps only in-frame clonotypes and omits some of them. This sample has over 2 million clones; less than 95% occur once, and the top ten carry about 1.1%. The naive CD8 population came from CD45RO-negative cells selected for CCR7, without terminally differentiated effector memory CD45RA+ cells. Sample: naive CD8+ T cells sorted from blood. The chain has TRBV28 and TRBJ1-2, with D maybe TRBD1 (6 bases). The sequence derives from a man aged 18-30 years in good health. In DNA, the CDR3 is TGTGCCAGCAGTTCCCGGACAGACTATGGCTACACCTTC. Protein product: CASSSRTDYGYTF.